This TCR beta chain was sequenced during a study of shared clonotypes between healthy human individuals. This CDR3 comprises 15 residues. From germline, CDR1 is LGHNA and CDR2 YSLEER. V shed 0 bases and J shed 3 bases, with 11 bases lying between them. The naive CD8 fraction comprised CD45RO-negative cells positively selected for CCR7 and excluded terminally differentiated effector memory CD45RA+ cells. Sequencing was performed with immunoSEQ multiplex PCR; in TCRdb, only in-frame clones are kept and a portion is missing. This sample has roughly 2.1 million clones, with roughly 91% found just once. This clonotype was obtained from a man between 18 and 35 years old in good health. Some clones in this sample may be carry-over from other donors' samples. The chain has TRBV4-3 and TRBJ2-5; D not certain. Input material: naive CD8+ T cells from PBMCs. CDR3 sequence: CASSQDRHPKETQYF. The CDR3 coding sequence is TGCGCCAGCAGCCAAGACAGACACCCTAAAGAGACCCAGTACTTC.